These 25 T cell receptor beta chains came from one sample sequenced in a study of cytomegalovirus exposure and HLA in healthy donors. With 60 Vbeta and 13 Jbeta primers, the PCR was carried out. Sequencing used immunoSEQ multiplex PCR; TCRdb keeps in-frame clones, though not all of them. The table includes about 140,000 clones, about three quarters detected once. Sequencing was carried out using PBMCs. The origin of the receptors is a male donor in good health and CMV-seronegative.

This rearrangement joins TRBV6-6 to TRBJ1-4; TRBD1 agrees at 9 bases. The CDR3 loop spans 15 amino acids. CDR1 MNHNY and CDR2 SVGAGI come from the germline V gene (reference sequence). J lost 3 bases, V lost 5 bases, and 4 bases had no gene match. The CDR3 nucleotides are TGTGCCAGCAGTCCCACAGGGGGCTCTAATGAAAAACTGTTTTTT. This translates into CASSPTGGSNEKLFF.

The chain uses TRBV2 and TRBJ2-1, with 8 bases aligning to TRBD2. CDR1 SNHLY and CDR2 FYNNEI come from the germline V gene. The CDR3 totals 14 residues. Trimming at V came to 10 bases and at J to 5 bases, leaving 10 bases not matched to a gene. CDR3 DNA sequence: TGTGCCAACCCCGGGACTAGGGAACACAATGAGCAGTTCTTC. It is translated as CANPGTREHNEQFF.

This chain uses TRBV7-2 with TRBJ1-1, with a tentative D call TRBD1 (6 bases). Germline loops: CDR1 SGHTA, CDR2 FQGNSA. V lost 4 bases to trimming and J lost 0 bases, with 9 bases between them. The CDR3 spans 14 residues. CDR3 amino acids: CASSSQGLNTEAFF. CDR3 sequence (DNA): TGTGCCAGCAGCTCTCAGGGGCTGAACACTGAAGCTTTCTTT.

V usage is TRBV6-1 and J usage is TRBJ1-3, with 8 bases fitting TRBD1. Germline V CDR1 and CDR2: MNHNS, SASEGT. V gave up 4 bases and J gave up 4 bases; unmatched junction bases: 3. This CDR3 is 14 amino acids long. The CDR3 bases are TGTGCCAGCAGTGTCGACAGGGGAGGAAACACCATATATTTT. Translating it yields CASSVDRGGNTIYF.

V gene TRBV29-1 combines with J gene TRBJ1-2, with 8 bases aligning to TRBD1. Per the germline V gene, CDR1 is SQVTM and CDR2 is ANQGSEA. The CDR3 runs 13 residues. V gave up 5 bases and J gave up 6 bases; unmatched junction bases: 8. The CDR3 here is CSVRQGPVDGYTF. Written as DNA, the CDR3 is TGCAGCGTTCGACAGGGGCCGGTTGATGGCTACACCTTC.

The chain links TRBV5-4 to TRBJ2-1, with 15 positions matching TRBD2. Per germline, CDR1 SGHNT and CDR2 YYREEE (reference sequence). The CDR3 covers 17 residues. The V gene end was trimmed by 4 bases and the J gene end by 9 bases; junction bases not matched to a gene: 11. Here the CDR3 reads CASSRTSGGALVGEQFF. CDR3 nucleotides: TGTGCCAGCAGCCGGACTAGCGGGGGGGCCCTAGTGGGTGAGCAGTTCTTC. The complete variable domain, with remaining parts taken from reference TRBV5-4 and TRBJ2-1, reads ETGVTQSPTHLIKTRGQQVTLRCSSQSGHNTVSWYQQALGQGPQFIFQYYREEENGRGNFPPRFSGLQFPNYSSELNVNALELDDSALYLCASSRTSGGALVGEQFFGPGTRLTVL.

This chain connects TRBV18 to TRBJ1-5, with D uncertain. The V end lost 3 bases, the J end lost 7 bases, and 16 bases lay between the germline ends. The V gene's germline CDR1 is KGHSH and CDR2 LQKENI. This CDR3 has 15 amino acids. CDR3 protein: CASSPSPGRGQPQHF. CDR3 DNA sequence: TGTGCCAGCTCACCTTCCCCGGGCCGGGGACAGCCCCAGCATTTT.

The chain combines TRBV5-1 with TRBJ1-1, with a weak D call TRBD1 (6 bases). Per germline, CDR1 SGHRS and CDR2 YFSETQ. CDR3 length: 13 residues. V was trimmed by 4 bases and J by 4 bases, leaving 11 bases between them. The CDR3 protein is CASSIMDSTEAFF. CDR3 coding DNA: TGCGCCAGCAGCATAATGGACAGCACTGAAGCTTTCTTT.

The V call is TRBV15, the J call TRBJ1-3; D gene unclear. The CDR3 totals 15 residues. V was trimmed by 2 bases and J by 7 bases, leaving 15 bases between them. Germline lookup yields CDR1 LNHNV and CDR2 YYDKDF (reference sequence). The CDR3 protein is CATSRTGLSENTIYF. The CDR3 DNA follows: TGTGCCACCAGCAGAACTGGGTTAAGCGAGAACACCATATATTTT.

The chain links TRBV6-5 to TRBJ1-1; D perhaps matches TRBD1 (6 bases). Germline loops: CDR1 MNHEY, CDR2 SVGAGI. This CDR3 spans 14 amino acids. Deletions cut 2 bases from V and 1 base from J, with 8 bases between. The CDR3 protein is CASSYRTENTEAFF. The CDR3 bases are TGTGCCAGCAGTTACCGGACAGAGAACACTGAAGCTTTCTTT.

The chain is built from TRBV23-1 and TRBJ2-5, with 14 bases fitting TRBD2. The J call may not be correct, given that the DNA end is closer to TRBJ2-7. TRBV23-1 is noted as an ORF with a role that remains uncertain. The length of the CDR3 is 19 residues. This CDR3 reads CASSQGNCPGLAGAYEQYF. CDR3 sequence (DNA): TGCGCCAGCAGTCAAGGTAATTGCCCGGGACTAGCGGGGGCCTACGAGCAGTACTTC.

This chain connects TRBV27 to TRBJ1-3, with no clear D. Germline assignment: CDR1 MNHEY and CDR2 SMNVEV (reference sequence). The CDR3 is 13 amino acids. V shed 3 bases and J shed 3 bases, with 6 bases lying between them. Written as DNA, the CDR3 is TGTGCCAGCAGTTTGCACGGTGGAAACACCATATATTTT. It yields the protein CASSLHGGNTIYF.

The chain uses TRBV18 and TRBJ1-5, with D hard to call. Deletions cut 4 bases from V and 4 bases from J, with 17 bases between. The CDR3 consists of 16 residues. The germline CDR1 and CDR2 sequences are KGHSH and LQKENI. The CDR3 protein is CASSLRQSRLNQPQHF. CDR3 sequence (DNA): TGTGCCAGCTCACTACGACAATCCAGGTTAAATCAGCCCCAGCATTTT.

The chain couples TRBV25-1 to TRBJ2-7, with a possible D match to TRBD1 (5 bases). Trimming took off 2 bases at V and 2 bases at J, with 10 bases between the two ends. Germline V lookup: CDR1 MGHDK, CDR2 SYGVNS. The CDR3 totals 14 residues. CDR3 coding DNA: TGTGCCAGCAGTGAAGCGACAGTTCCCTACGAGCAGTACTTC. Amino acids: CASSEATVPYEQYF.

The chain carries TRBV19 and TRBJ1-4; 8 bases match TRBD1. The CDR3 runs to 16 residues. From germline, CDR1 is LNHDA and CDR2 SQIVND (reference sequence). V lost 3 bases to trimming and J lost 3 bases; unmatched junction nucleotides: 6. The CDR3 DNA reads as TGTGCCAGTAGTATTATCGGACAGGGTGCTAATGAAAAACTGTTTTTT. This translates into CASSIIGQGANEKLFF.

The rearrangement links TRBV25-1 to TRBJ1-1; TRBD1 might be the D (5 bases). Germline V lookup: CDR1 MGHDK, CDR2 SYGVNS. CDR3 size: 18 residues. Trimming shortened V by 1 base and J by 8 bases, and 26 bases separated the two germline ends. The CDR3 spells CASSELGVRVGSHTEAFF. The DNA for the CDR3 is TGTGCCAGCAGTGAATTAGGGGTTAGGGTCGGGTCGCATACCGAAGCTTTCTTT.

The chain has TRBV7-3 and TRBJ2-1, with 11 bases identical to TRBD1. The CDR3 runs to 17 residues. V lost 2 bases and J lost 8; bases outside the gene matches: 11. Germline loops: CDR1 SGHTA, CDR2 FQGTGA. The CDR3 protein is CASSLGSGTGGLYEQFF. The CDR3, as DNA: TGTGCCAGCAGCTTAGGGTCCGGGACAGGGGGTTTGTATGAGCAGTTCTTC.

This clone was seen a handful of times. The rearrangement uses TRBV16 and TRBJ1-3; no definite D call. Trimming took off 1 base at V and 0 bases at J, with 4 bases between the two ends. The germline V gene has CDR1 KGHSY and CDR2 FQNENV. The CDR3 is 14 amino acids. CDR3 bases: TGTGCCAGCAGCCAATTCGGCTCTGGAAACACCATATATTTT. Amino acids: CASSQFGSGNTIYF.

This clone has a handful of counts. The chain joins TRBV19 to TRBJ1-1, with D unclear. The CDR3 is made up of 14 amino acids. V lost 5 bases and J lost 0, with 10 bases in between. The germline gives CDR1 LNHDA, CDR2 SQIVND (reference sequence). CDR3: CASSLGSLNTEAFF. DNA for the CDR3: TGTGCCAGTAGTCTGGGCAGTTTGAACACTGAAGCTTTCTTT.

The V and J genes are TRBV6-5 and TRBJ2-5; 9 nucleotides align to TRBD1. The J call is in doubt because the DNA end fits TRBJ2-7 better. Germline V CDR1 and CDR2: MNHEY, SVGAGI. This CDR3 contains 14 residues. The CDR3 loop is CASSLGQGVYEQYF. In DNA form, the CDR3 reads TGTGCCAGCAGTTTGGGACAGGGTGTATACGAGCAGTACTTC.

This chain links TRBV10-1 with TRBJ2-1, with a possible D match to TRBD2 (6 bases). Trimming removed 4 bases at V and 6 bases at J, with 10 bases between. CDR1 and CDR2 (germline): WNHNN, SYGVQD (reference sequence). The CDR3 is 13 amino acids. The DNA of the CDR3 is TGCGCCAGCAGTGTCGGAGGGACCAATGAGCAGTTCTTC. Its translation: CASSVGGTNEQFF.

This rearrangement joins TRBV30 to TRBJ2-7; 8 nucleotides agree with TRBD2. The CDR3 has 14 amino acids. J was trimmed by 4 bases and V by 5 bases; bases with no gene match: 10. CDR1 and CDR2 from the germline V gene are GTSNPN and SVGIG (reference sequence). The CDR3 DNA is TGTGCCTGGGACGGACTAGCCCCGGCATACGAGCAGTACTTC. It encodes CAWDGLAPAYEQYF.

This clone has more than one count but fewer than ten. The genes are TRBV9 and TRBJ1-1; D is uncertain. Germline CDR1 reads SGDLS; CDR2 reads YYNGEE. The V end was cut by 0 bases, the J end by 4 bases, with 10 bases between. The CDR3 is made up of 14 amino acids. This CDR3 is CASSVGYLSTEAFF. CDR3 nucleotide sequence: TGTGCCAGCAGCGTAGGTTACTTGAGCACTGAAGCTTTCTTT. Supplemented by reference TRBV9 and TRBJ1-1, the full variable domain reads DSGVTQTPKHLITATGQRVTLRCSPRSGDLSVYWYQQSLDQGLQFLIQYYNGEERAKGNILERFSAQQFPDLHSELNLSSLELGDSALYFCASSVGYLSTEAFFGQGTRLTVV.

The chain carries TRBV10-3 and TRBJ2-7, with 10 positions matching TRBD1. Germline assignment: CDR1 ENHRY and CDR2 SYGVKD. The V segment lost 0 bases and the J segment 4 bases; nucleotides outside the gene matches: 3. The CDR3 sequence is 15 residues long. CDR3 coding DNA: TGTGCCATCAGTGAGTCCGGGACAGGGGAGTACGAGCAGTACTTC. Amino acid sequence: CAISESGTGEYEQYF.

The rearrangement joins TRBV5-4 to TRBJ1-6; 9 positions agree with TRBD1. The germline V gene has CDR1 SGHNT and CDR2 YYREEE (reference sequence). The trim removed 6 bases at V and 7 bases at J, leaving 5 bases unmatched. The CDR3 totals 14 residues. The CDR3 is CASTRTGANSPLHF. DNA for the CDR3: TGTGCCAGCACCCGGACAGGGGCAAATTCACCCCTCCACTTT.